Presented here are 25 T cell receptor beta chains from one specimen sequenced in a study of monozygotic twins with inflammatory bowel disease. TCRdb reprocessed the 5' RACE reads and reports one entry per CDR3 protein, with no DNA. The sample features more than 300,000 distinct CDR3 sequences, with 2.5% to 3% in its top ten. The sample taken for sequencing was blood. The receptors come from a human donor with ulcerative colitis or Crohn's disease, or a healthy co-twin of an affected twin (not recorded which).

This chain joins TRBV7-9 and TRBJ1-4. The CDR3 has 16 residues. Germline V CDR1 and CDR2: SEHNR, FQNEAQ (reference sequence). The CDR3 sequence: CASSLAGGATNEKLFF.

The chain combines TRBV7-2 with TRBJ1-6. CDR1 is SGHTA, CDR2 FQGNSA, per germline. The CDR3 totals 17 residues. CDR3 in amino acids: CASSLRATRQRDSPLHF.

The CDR3 sequence is CASSPPGVSTQYF. The chain carries TRBV18 and TRBJ2-3. Germline CDR1 reads KGHSH; CDR2 reads LQKENI. CDR3 length: 13 residues.

V is TRBV6-1 and J is TRBJ2-1. The CDR3 totals 15 residues. The germline gives CDR1 MNHNS, CDR2 SASEGT. The CDR3 loop is CASSPNRPSYNEQFF.

CDR3: CASSQDLRDRGYEQYF. V and J are TRBV4-1 and TRBJ2-7; TCRdb names TRBD1, which stays unverified in the absence of DNA. The CDR3 length is 16 residues. CDR1 is MGHRA, CDR2 YSYEKL, per germline.

The CDR3 loop reads CASSYRGLAGVNNEQFF. The rearrangement links TRBV6-2 or TRBV6-3 to TRBJ2-1; TCRdb's D gene call, TRBD2, goes unchecked for lack of DNA. Germline CDR1 and CDR2: MNHEY and SVGEGT. CDR3 size: 17 residues.

The chain links TRBV5-6 to TRBJ1-5. The CDR3 has 12 residues. Germline V CDR1 and CDR2: SGHDT, YYEEEE. The CDR3 loop is CASNPSGQPQHF.

V and J are TRBV4-2 and TRBJ2-5; TCRdb selects TRBD2, and the lack of DNA leaves this call unchecked. The CDR3 loop spans 19 amino acids. Germline V gene data show CDR1 as LGHNA and CDR2 as YNFKEQ. The CDR3: CASSQDGVPGLSWGETQYF.

This chain joins TRBV7-9 and TRBJ2-3. Per germline, CDR1 SEHNR and CDR2 FQNEAQ (reference sequence). This CDR3 is built from 14 residues. The CDR3 loop is CASSQRMSTDTQYF.

This chain connects TRBV27 to TRBJ2-7; TCRdb indicates TRBD2, and absent DNA this call remains unverified. Germline V lookup: CDR1 MNHEY, CDR2 SMNVEV (reference sequence). This CDR3 contains 15 residues. The CDR3 reads CASRPIARQSYEQYF.

The rearrangement uses TRBV18 and TRBJ1-1; no DNA is available, so the TRBD1 call from TCRdb remains unchecked. This CDR3 comprises 16 residues. Germline values: CDR1 KGHSH, CDR2 LQKENI. The CDR3: CASSPSRQGLNTEAFF.

This chain connects TRBV5-8 to TRBJ2-1; TCRdb indicates TRBD1, and absent DNA this call remains unverified. The CDR3 totals 15 residues. In germline, CDR1 is SGHTS, CDR2 YDEGEE. CDR3 residues: CASSQLQGARYEQFF.

The gene calls are TRBV18 and TRBJ2-5; TCRdb returns TRBD1, unconfirmable since there is no DNA. This CDR3 spans 13 amino acids. Per germline, CDR1 KGHSH and CDR2 LQKENI. The CDR3 sequence is CASSPPRGETQYF.

The chain recombines TRBV5-1 with TRBJ2-7; TCRdb lists TRBD1, though no DNA is available to test this call. Germline V CDR1 and CDR2: SGHRS, YFSETQ. CDR3 length: 15 residues. CDR3 in amino acids: CASSRNRGRQGEQYF.

The chain joins TRBV5-5 to TRBJ2-1; TCRdb indicates TRBD2, and absent DNA this call remains unverified. The CDR3 is made up of 16 amino acids. CDR1 is SGHKS, CDR2 YYEKEE, per germline (reference sequence). The CDR3 here is CASSPSLAVSYNEQFF.

The V call is TRBV10-3, the J call TRBJ1-5; TCRdb picks TRBD1, but there is no DNA to check that call. The CDR3 runs to 14 residues. CDR1 and CDR2 from the germline V gene are ENHRY and SYGVKD. CDR3 protein: CAISPGGGNQPQHF.

The CDR3 sequence: CASSFVSSGNTIYF. The chain is built from TRBV6-5 and TRBJ1-3. Per germline, CDR1 MNHEY and CDR2 SVGAGI. The CDR3 has 14 amino acids.

The gene calls are TRBV5-1 and TRBJ1-2; TCRdb designates TRBD1, a call that cannot be tested without DNA. CDR1 and CDR2 (germline): SGHRS, YFSETQ. The CDR3 contains 16 residues. The CDR3 protein is CASSLALSDRRYGYTF.

J is TRBJ2-7 and V is TRBV20-1. The CDR3 length is 14 residues. Germline V gene data show CDR1 as DFQATT and CDR2 as SNEGSKA (reference sequence). CDR3 amino acids: CSARDLVGSYEQYF.

CDR3 loop: CAWSVWGSTEAFF. The chain has TRBV30 and TRBJ1-1. Germline V gene sequence: CDR1 GTSNPN, CDR2 SVGIG (reference sequence). The CDR3 length is 13 residues.

The CDR3 loop is CSASYGGPNEQFF. The rearrangement uses TRBV20-1 and TRBJ2-1; TCRdb selects TRBD2, and the lack of DNA leaves this call unchecked. CDR1 and CDR2 from the germline V gene are DFQATT and SNEGSKA (reference sequence). The length of the CDR3 is 13 residues.

This chain links TRBV9 with TRBJ1-1. The CDR3 is 13 residues long. Germline lookup yields CDR1 SGDLS and CDR2 YYNGEE. CDR3 region: CASSVGSITEAFF.

V is TRBV30 and J is TRBJ1-4; TCRdb's D call, TRBD1, is unchecked because there is no DNA. The CDR3 has 15 amino acids. Germline CDR1 and CDR2: GTSNPN and SVGIG (reference sequence). CDR3 protein: CAWSVFPGQNEKLFF.

The chain combines TRBV4-2 with TRBJ2-7; TCRdb outputs TRBD1, but without DNA this stays unchecked. CDR1 is LGHNA, CDR2 YNFKEQ, per germline. The CDR3 has 17 residues. The CDR3 spells CASSQQGAARATYEQYF.

The chain is built from TRBV6-1 and TRBJ2-2; the D call from TCRdb, TRBD1, cannot be confirmed without DNA. CDR1 is MNHNS and CDR2 is SASEGT in the germline V gene. CDR3 length equals 17 residues. CDR3 protein: CASRNSGTGGRTGELFF.